The 13 T cell receptor beta chains given below trace back to one sample, sequenced in a study of cytomegalovirus exposure and HLA in healthy donors. PCR primers comprised 60 Vbeta and 13 Jbeta primers. Only in-frame clones appear in the TCRdb table, and some are missing; sequencing was by immunoSEQ multiplex PCR. The sample lists about 150,000 clones, 70% to 80% seen once, with around 2.3% in the top ten. Sequencing was done on a sample of PBMCs. The origin of the receptors is a man aged 25-40 years in good health and CMV-seronegative.

The V and J genes are TRBV14 and TRBJ1-3; D remains ambiguous. The V and J ends lost 1 base and 0 bases respectively, with 7 bases between them. CDR1 is SGHDN and CDR2 is FVKESK in the germline V gene. This CDR3 is 15 amino acids long. The chain's CDR3 is CASSQVGTSGNTIYF. The CDR3 DNA follows: TGTGCCAGCAGCCAAGTTGGCACCTCTGGAAACACCATATATTTT.

With respect to this clone: Compared with germline, one end of the junction differs, possibly owing to a read error. The chain joins TRBV13 to TRBJ1-6; D might be TRBD1 (6 bases). The CDR3 totals 14 residues. The V gene's germline CDR1 is PRHDT and CDR2 FYEKMQ (reference sequence). In DNA, the CDR3 is TGTGCCAGCAGCTTGGGACACCTCAATTCACCCCTCAACTTT. Translating it yields CASSLGHLNSPLNF. The full variable domain, rest sourced from reference TRBV13 and TRBJ1-6, is AAGVIQSPRHLIKEKRETATLKCYPIPRHDTVYWYQQGPGQDPQFLISFYEKMQSDKGSIPDRFSAQQFSDYHSELNMSSLELGDSALYFCASSLGHLNSPLNFGNGTRLTVT.

The chain couples TRBV2 to TRBJ2-1; TRBD1 aligns across 10 bases. The V gene end was trimmed by 9 bases and the J gene end by 8 bases; junction bases not matched to a gene: 10. The CDR3 contains 14 residues. Germline CDR1 reads SNHLY; CDR2 reads FYNNEI. The CDR3 is CARQGQGFGDEQFF. The CDR3 DNA follows: TGTGCCAGACAGGGACAGGGGTTTGGCGATGAGCAGTTCTTC. The complete variable domain, with remaining parts taken from reference TRBV2 and TRBJ2-1, reads EPEVTQTPSHQVTQMGQEVILRCVPISNHLYFYWYRQILGQKVEFLVSFYNNEISEKSEIFDDQFSVERPDGSNFTLKIRSTKLEDSAMYFCARQGQGFGDEQFFGPGTRLTVL.

The chain combines TRBV7-9 with TRBJ1-2, with TRBD1 matching 9 bases. The germline CDR1 and CDR2 sequences are SEHNR and FQNEAQ (reference sequence). V dropped 2 bases and J dropped 7; count of bases not matched to a gene: 11. CDR3 length equals 16 residues. CDR3 loop: CASSLLLDRGGTGYTF. The DNA of the CDR3 is TGTGCCAGCAGCTTACTTTTGGACAGGGGAGGGACTGGCTACACCTTC.

J is TRBJ1-2 and V is TRBV28; D remains unclear. The V gene lost 5 bases and the J gene lost 7 bases, with 17 bases spanning the gap. The CDR3 length is 14 residues. In germline, CDR1 is MDHEN, CDR2 SYDVKM. For the CDR3, the DNA is TGTGCCAGCAGTACCGACACTGGCAGAACTGGCTACACCTTC. As protein: CASSTDTGRTGYTF.

This clone was seen only a few times. CDR3 in amino acids: CASNERGNDSPLHF. CDR3 sequence (DNA): TGTGCCAGCAATGAGAGAGGTAACGATTCACCCCTCCACTTT. The chain combines TRBV2 with TRBJ1-6, with D hard to call. Trimming removed 7 bases at V and 8 bases at J, with 15 bases between. CDR3 size: 14 residues. Germline lookup yields CDR1 SNHLY and CDR2 FYNNEI.

On this clone itself: The same CDR3 is also encoded by other DNA sequences in this sample. The V and J genes are TRBV28 and TRBJ1-1; 8 positions agree with TRBD1. Germline CDR1 reads MDHEN; CDR2 reads SYDVKM. This CDR3 contains 14 residues. V was clipped by 6 bases and J by 0 bases; unmatched bases: 3. This CDR3 is CASRTGDLNTEAFF. The CDR3 region has the DNA TGTGCCAGCAGGACAGGGGACCTGAACACTGAAGCTTTCTTT.

The J gene is TRBJ1-5, the V gene TRBV6-1; 7 bases agree with TRBD1. The germline V gene has CDR1 MNHNS and CDR2 SASEGT. The CDR3 is 14 amino acids. Trimming removed 7 bases from V and 3 bases from J; junction bases left unmatched: 6. Here the CDR3 DNA reads TGTGCCAGCACGACAGGGTGGAACAATCAGCCCCAGCATTTT. It encodes CASTTGWNNQPQHF.

This clone counts as medium-sized. This chain joins TRBV7-2 and TRBJ1-2; D is undetermined. The CDR3 spans 14 residues. Trimming stripped 5 bases from V and 7 bases from J, with 17 bases between. The germline V gene has CDR1 SGHTA and CDR2 FQGNSA. This CDR3 is CASSPHPGGLGYTF. Written as DNA, the CDR3 is TGTGCCAGCAGCCCACATCCTGGAGGGCTTGGCTACACCTTC.

Details on this clone: At one boundary the junction diverges from the germline segment, which might be a read error. The chain links TRBV30 to TRBJ1-5; 7 nucleotides align to TRBD1. This CDR3 contains 17 residues. Germline V gene lookup returns CDR1 GTSNPN and CDR2 SVGIG (reference sequence). The chain's CDR3 is CAWSVTGTVYSNQPQNF. In nucleotides, the CDR3 is TGTGCCTGGAGTGTAACGGGGACAGTATATAGCAATCAGCCCCAGAATTTT.

The rearrangement uses TRBV5-1 and TRBJ1-1; D might be TRBD1 (6 bases). The CDR3 contains 15 residues. In germline, CDR1 is SGHRS, CDR2 YFSETQ. The germline V and J ends were trimmed by 0 bases and 5 bases, with 14 bases remaining between them. CDR3 region: CASSLAGGRGTEAFF. The CDR3 nucleotides are TGCGCCAGCAGCTTGGCCGGCGGAAGGGGGACTGAAGCTTTCTTT.

V and J are TRBV5-1 and TRBJ2-3; tentative D call: TRBD2 (5 bases). Per the germline V gene, CDR1 is SGHRS and CDR2 is YFSETQ. The CDR3 loop spans 15 amino acids. V lost 0 bases to trimming and J lost 2 bases, with 10 bases between them. Here the CDR3 DNA reads TGCGCCAGCAGCTTGGTTGGGGAGCACACAGATACGCAGTATTTT. Translated, it gives CASSLVGEHTDTQYF.

J is TRBJ1-1 and V is TRBV19; TRBD1 matches at 11 bases. Germline V CDR1 and CDR2: LNHDA, SQIVND (reference sequence). CDR3 length: 12 amino acids. V lost 5 bases to trimming and J lost 10 bases; unmatched junction nucleotides: 3. CDR3 nucleotides: TGTGCCAGTAGTCCCGGGACAGGGGGAGCTTTCTTT. Amino acid sequence: CASSPGTGGAFF.